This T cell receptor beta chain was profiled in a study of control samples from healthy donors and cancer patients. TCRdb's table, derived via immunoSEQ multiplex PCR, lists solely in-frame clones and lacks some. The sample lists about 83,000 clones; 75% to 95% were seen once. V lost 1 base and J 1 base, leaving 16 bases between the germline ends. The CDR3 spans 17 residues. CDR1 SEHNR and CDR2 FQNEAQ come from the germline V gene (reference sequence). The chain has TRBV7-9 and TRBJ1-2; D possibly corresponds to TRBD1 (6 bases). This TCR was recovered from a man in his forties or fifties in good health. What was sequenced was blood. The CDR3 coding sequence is TGTGCCAGCAGCTTAGGGTGCGGGGGGCGGAATAACTATGGCTACACCTTC. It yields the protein CASSLGCGGRNNYGYTF.